The rows below give T cell receptor beta chains drawn from one sample of a study of shared clonotypes between healthy human individuals. Profiling relied on immunoSEQ multiplex PCR, and the TCRdb table lists in-frame clones only, not all of them. Seen here are fewer than 2.5 million clones, under 95% observed once, and the top ten hold about 0.38%. The sequencing input was naive CD4+ T cells from PBMCs. Source of these receptors: a man younger than 35 in good health. Some clones in this sample may be carry-over from other donors' samples. The CDR3 runs from the conserved cysteine through the conserved F or W. A D gene is named only where the DNA matches it firmly. Clone size is shown for a subset of rows, as once, few, many or a class of expanded clone.

J: TRBJ2-4
V: TRBV6-5
size: -
D: TRBD2
length: 14
DNA: TGTGCCAGCAGAGGGACTAGCGGGATTAACATTCAGTACTTC
CDR3: CASRGTSGINIQYF

J: TRBJ2-3
V: TRBV28
size: once
D: TRBD2
length: 15
DNA: TGTGCCAGCAGTCTGGCGGGAGCAAACGCAGATACGCAGTATTTT
CDR3: CASSLAGANADTQYF

J: TRBJ2-7
V: TRBV28
size: few
D: TRBD1
length: 15
DNA: TGTGCCAGCAGCGCTACAGGGGCGAGCTCCTACGAGCAGTACTTC
CDR3: CASSATGASSYEQYF

J: TRBJ1-2
V: TRBV18
size: once
D: -
length: 14
DNA: TGTGCCAGCTCACCTACGACAGACCCCAATGGCTACACCTTC
CDR3: CASSPTTDPNGYTF

J: TRBJ2-3
V: TRBV18
size: -
D: -
length: 14
DNA: TGTGCCAGCTCCCCCGGGACGCGGACAGATACGCAGTATTTT
CDR3: CASSPGTRTDTQYF

J: TRBJ2-2
V: TRBV4-2
size: once
D: TRBD2
length: 16
DNA: TGTGCCAGCAGCCAAGGGACTAGCGCGAACACCGGGGAGCTGTTTTTT
CDR3: CASSQGTSANTGELFF

J: TRBJ2-2
V: TRBV27
size: -
D: TRBD1
length: 15
DNA: TGTGCCAGCGGGTCAGGGGGATCGAACACCGGGGAGCTGTTTTTT
CDR3: CASGSGGSNTGELFF

J: TRBJ2-7
V: TRBV9
size: -
D: -
length: 13
DNA: TGTGCCAGCAGCCCAGATGAGGACTACGAGCAGTACTTC
CDR3: CASSPDEDYEQYF

J: TRBJ1-1
V: TRBV9
size: -
D: -
length: 13
DNA: TGTGCCAGCAGCGCCCTGGGGTTCACTGAAGCTTTCTTT
CDR3: CASSALGFTEAFF

J: TRBJ2-1
V: TRBV18
size: -
D: TRBD2
length: 14
DNA: TGTGCCAGCTCACCGCGGGAGTTCTACAATGAGCAGTTCTTC
CDR3: CASSPREFYNEQFF

J: TRBJ2-7
V: TRBV7-9
size: -
D: -
length: 16
DNA: TGTGCCAGCAGCTTAGTGGCCGGGAAAGAGACCTACGAGCAGTACTTC
CDR3: CASSLVAGKETYEQYF

J: TRBJ2-7
V: TRBV15
size: -
D: TRBD2
length: 14
DNA: TGTGCCACCAGCAGAGATCGAACTAGCGGCGAGCAGTACTTC
CDR3: CATSRDRTSGEQYF

J: TRBJ1-5
V: TRBV10-3
size: -
D: -
length: 14
DNA: TGTGCCATCAGTGAGTCGATTGGCAATCAGCCCCAGCATTTT
CDR3: CAISESIGNQPQHF

J: TRBJ2-5
V: TRBV7-9
size: -
D: TRBD1
length: 14
DNA: TGTGCCAGCAGCCGGGACAGCGCTTCAGAGACCCAGTACTTC
CDR3: CASSRDSASETQYF

J: TRBJ2-2
V: TRBV19
size: -
D: -
length: 12
DNA: TGTGCCAGTATAAAAGAGCCCGGGGAGCTGTTTTTT
CDR3: CASIKEPGELFF

J: TRBJ2-1
V: TRBV5-1
size: -
D: TRBD1
length: 16
DNA: TGCGCCAGCAGCTCGTACGGGACAGGGGCGTACAATGAGCAGTTCTTC
CDR3: CASSSYGTGAYNEQFF

J: TRBJ1-5
V: TRBV11-2
size: -
D: -
length: 15
DNA: TGTGCCAGCAGCCTTGGAGGGTTCCAGAATCAGCCCCAGCATTTT
CDR3: CASSLGGFQNQPQHF

J: TRBJ2-7
V: TRBV4-1
size: -
D: TRBD2
length: 17
DNA: TGCGCCAGCAGCCAGAGACTAGCGGGAGTATCGTCCTACGAGCAGTACTTC
CDR3: CASSQRLAGVSSYEQYF

J: TRBJ1-4
V: TRBV5-4
size: -
D: -
length: 13
DNA: TGTGCCAGCAGCTCCAACTCTAATGAAAAACTGTTTTTT
CDR3: CASSSNSNEKLFF

J: TRBJ1-5
V: TRBV7-2
size: once
D: TRBD1
length: 13
DNA: TGTGCCAGCAGCCCGACAGGGGATCAGCCCCAGCATTTT
CDR3: CASSPTGDQPQHF

J: TRBJ2-3
V: TRBV5-8
size: -
D: TRBD2
length: 16
DNA: TGTGCCAGCCGCCCCGGGGTAGCGGGGCCCTTGGATACGCAGTATTTT
CDR3: CASRPGVAGPLDTQYF

J: TRBJ1-1
V: TRBV7-2
size: -
D: TRBD1
length: 15
DNA: TGTGCCAGCAGCTTTGGGACAGTATCTCAGGGGGAAGCTTTCTTT
CDR3: CASSFGTVSQGEAFF

J: TRBJ1-1
V: TRBV5-4
size: -
D: -
length: 16
DNA: TGTGCCAGCAGCCCGTCCGCAGGAACTGGGAACACTGAAGCTTTCTTT
CDR3: CASSPSAGTGNTEAFF

J: TRBJ1-1
V: TRBV11-2
size: -
D: -
length: 16
DNA: TGTGCCAGCAGCTTAACCTTGGGGGAGGGGAACACTGAAGCTTTCTTT
CDR3: CASSLTLGEGNTEAFF

J: TRBJ2-3
V: TRBV7-3
size: -
D: TRBD2
length: 12
DNA: TGTGCCAGCAGCGGACTAGCGGGAGCCAGGTATTTT
CDR3: CASSGLAGARYF

J: TRBJ1-1
V: TRBV25-1
size: few
D: -
length: 14
DNA: TGTGCCAGCAGTGAATCTCCTTCGAACACTGAAGCTTTCTTT
CDR3: CASSESPSNTEAFF

J: TRBJ2-5
V: TRBV27
size: -
D: TRBD2
length: 16
DNA: TGTGCCAGCAGCTTATCTCCGGGAGGGCCTCGAGAGACCCAGTACTTC
CDR3: CASSLSPGGPRETQYF

J: TRBJ1-2
V: TRBV6-5
size: -
D: -
length: 14
DNA: TGTGCCAGCAGTTTGGAAGGGAGCGGCTATGGCTACACCTTC
CDR3: CASSLEGSGYGYTF

J: TRBJ2-6
V: TRBV28
size: -
D: -
length: 19
DNA: TGTGCCAGCAGTTTGAGCCGGGGCCTAACTAACTCTGGGGCCAACGTCCTGACTTTC
CDR3: CASSLSRGLTNSGANVLTF

J: TRBJ2-1
V: TRBV6-1
size: -
D: -
length: 11
DNA: TGTGCCAGCAGTGAGTACAGGGTTAAGTTCTTC
CDR3: CASSEYRVKFF

J: TRBJ2-3
V: TRBV5-1
size: -
D: TRBD2
length: 18
DNA: TGCGCCAGCAGCTGGGGGCGACTAGCGGGAGATCGGACAGATACGCAGTATTTT
CDR3: CASSWGRLAGDRTDTQYF

J: TRBJ2-7
V: TRBV28
size: -
D: -
length: 13
DNA: TGTGCCAGCAGTCCAATATCCACCGGGGAGTTGTACTTC
CDR3: CASSPISTGELYF

J: TRBJ1-1
V: TRBV11-2
size: few
D: -
length: 13
DNA: TGTGCCAGCAGCCGACAGTCTAACACTGAAGCTTTCTTT
CDR3: CASSRQSNTEAFF

J: TRBJ2-7
V: TRBV11-2
size: few
D: -
length: 15
DNA: TGTGCCAGCAGCTCCCAGGGAACACCCCCCCTCGAGCAGTACTTC
CDR3: CASSSQGTPPLEQYF

J: TRBJ1-2
V: TRBV28
size: -
D: -
length: 14
DNA: TGTGCCAGCAGTCTCCTTCGGATTAACTGGGGCTACACCTTC
CDR3: CASSLLRINWGYTF

J: TRBJ2-1
V: TRBV25-1
size: once
D: -
length: 12
DNA: TGTGCCAGCACCTTGGGTTGGAATGAGCAGTTCTTC
CDR3: CASTLGWNEQFF

J: TRBJ2-4
V: TRBV28
size: -
D: -
length: 16
DNA: TGTGCCAGCAACGCCCGACAGATACTAGCCAAAAACATTCAGTACTTC
CDR3: CASNARQILAKNIQYF

J: TRBJ2-5
V: TRBV5-1
size: -
D: -
length: 13
DNA: TGCGCCAGCAGCTTGATTGCCCAAGAGACCCAGTACTTC
CDR3: CASSLIAQETQYF

J: TRBJ1-5
V: TRBV5-5
size: once
D: -
length: 15
DNA: TGTGCCAGCAGCTTGGAGCCAGGGGGCAATCAGCCCCAGCATTTT
CDR3: CASSLEPGGNQPQHF